A selection of T cell receptor beta chains follows, all from one sample in a study of CD8 T cells in Susac syndrome. MiXCR, run by TCRdb on the immunoSEQ multiplex PCR reads, gives a single entry per CDR3 protein. The profile shows 200,000 or so distinct CDR3 sequences, nearly 95% of them singletons. The sample taken for sequencing was CD4+ T cells from PBMCs. All receptors derive from a human donor with multiple sclerosis. The CDR3 runs from the conserved cysteine through the conserved F or W. D genes are given only for firm matches. Expanded clones get a size class; other rows say once, few or many, or leave the size out.

TGTGCCAGCAGCTTACTAGGGCGGGGGTACAATGAGCAGTTCTTC	CASSLLGRGYNEQFF	TRBD2	NA	TRBV7-9	TRBJ2-1
TGTGCCAGCAGTTTAAGGATGAACACCGGGGAGCTGTTTTTT	CASSLRMNTGELFF	NA	NA	TRBV27	TRBJ2-2
TGTGCCTGGAGCACCAGGGGGATCGGCACTGAAGCTTTCTTT	CAWSTRGIGTEAFF	TRBD1	NA	TRBV30	TRBJ1-1
TGTGCCAGCAGCTTAGGACAGGGGGCGTTTTTC	CASSLGQGAFF	TRBD1	NA	TRBV7-9	TRBJ2-7
TGTGCCAGCAGTTTACGGGGGAGGACAGATACGCAGTATTTT	CASSLRGRTDTQYF	NA	NA	TRBV27	TRBJ2-3
TGTGCTAGTGGTTTGGTCGGGGTTGGGGCCAACGTCCTGACTTTC	CASGLVGVGANVLTF	NA	once	TRBV12-5	TRBJ2-6
TGTGCCAGCAAATTCGAGGCAGAACTACAGCCCCAGCATTTT	CASKFEAELQPQHF	NA	NA	TRBV6-1	TRBJ1-5
TGCAGCGTTGGAGGTTGGGTGAACACTGAAGCTTTCTTT	CSVGGWVNTEAFF	NA	NA	TRBV29-1	TRBJ1-1
TGTGCCAGCGGGCCTTACACAGATACGCAGTATTTT	CASGPYTDTQYF	NA	once	TRBV7-9	TRBJ2-3
TGTGCCTGGGTAGCGGGAGGGCTTGAGACCCAGTACTTC	CAWVAGGLETQYF	TRBD2	few	TRBV30	TRBJ2-5
TGCAGCGTTGAAACGACAGGAACCCACGAGCAGTACTTC	CSVETTGTHEQYF	NA	NA	TRBV29-1	TRBJ2-7
TGCGCCAGCAGCCTTGGGACAAATGGCTACACCTTC	CASSLGTNGYTF	NA	NA	TRBV5-1	TRBJ1-2
TGTGCCAGCAGCAACCGGGACTACCACAATGAGCAGTTCTTC	CASSNRDYHNEQFF	TRBD2	NA	TRBV11-2	TRBJ2-1
TGTGCCAGCAGCCCACAACCGGGACAGACTATGGAAGCTTTCTTT	CASSPQPGQTMEAFF	TRBD1	NA	TRBV3-1	TRBJ1-1
TGCGCCAGCAGCTTTGGACTAGCGGGTCCGAACACAGATACGCAGTATTTT	CASSFGLAGPNTDTQYF	TRBD2	NA	TRBV5-1	TRBJ2-3
TGTGCCAGCAGTTTACTGGACCGCCTCGAGACCCAGTACTTC	CASSLLDRLETQYF	NA	NA	TRBV27	TRBJ2-5
TGTGCCAGCAGTCATCACGGGGCCAATCAGCCCCAGCATTTT	CASSHHGANQPQHF	NA	NA	TRBV27	TRBJ1-5
TGCAGCGGAGGGCTAGTAGCCTACAATGAGCAGTTCTTC	CSGGLVAYNEQFF	NA	NA	TRBV29-1	TRBJ2-1
TGTGCCTCCTCGGGCGGCGCAGGGGAAGATACGCAGTATTTT	CASSGGAGEDTQYF	NA	NA	TRBV24-1	TRBJ2-3
TGTGCCAGCAGCCCCTCCCCCACAGAGACCCAGTACTTC	CASSPSPTETQYF	NA	NA	TRBV3-1	TRBJ2-5
TGTGCCAGCAGCCCGACCTACAATGAGCAGTTCTTC	CASSPTYNEQFF	NA	NA	TRBV7-3	TRBJ2-1
TGTGCCAGCAGCCAAGCCACACAAGGGGCAACTGAAGCTTTCTTT	CASSQATQGATEAFF	NA	once	TRBV4-2	TRBJ1-1
TGCAGTGCTAGAGATACGCTAGCGGGGGCCGACTCCTACGAGCAGTACTTC	CSARDTLAGADSYEQYF	TRBD2	NA	TRBV20-1	TRBJ2-7
TGTGCCAGCAGCCTATGGGGGCGGCGATACAATGAGCAGTTCTTC	CASSLWGRRYNEQFF	NA	NA	TRBV6-5	TRBJ2-1
TGCAGTGCTAGAGATCAGGGCAGCAGGGAAGGCAATCAGCCCCAGCATTTT	CSARDQGSREGNQPQHF	NA	NA	TRBV20-1	TRBJ1-5
TGTGCCAGCAACCCCACACCTTACAATGAGCAGTTCTTC	CASNPTPYNEQFF	NA	once	TRBV6-1	TRBJ2-1
TGTGCCAGCAGCCTGCGACTAGAACCCACAGATACGCAGTATTTT	CASSLRLEPTDTQYF	NA	NA	TRBV7-8	TRBJ2-3
TGTGCCTCGGGGACGCGCCAGCCCCAGCATTTT	CASGTRQPQHF	NA	NA	TRBV30	TRBJ1-5
TGTGCCAGCAGCAAGACAGGAGGGGGTCTCGAGCAGTACTTC	CASSKTGGGLEQYF	NA	NA	TRBV25-1	TRBJ2-7
TGCAGTGCTAGAGATTCCCAGGGAATTCCCTACGAGCAGTACTTC	CSARDSQGIPYEQYF	NA	NA	TRBV20-1	TRBJ2-7
TGCGCCAGCAGCTTTTTAGCGGACACTGAAGCTTTCTTT	CASSFLADTEAFF	NA	NA	TRBV5-1	TRBJ1-1
TGCAGTGCTAGAGATCTAAGGAAGGGATACTACGAGCAGTACTTC	CSARDLRKGYYEQYF	NA	NA	TRBV20-1	TRBJ2-7
TGTGCCAGCAGCTTAGTCGGCACTTATAATTCACCCCTCCACTTT	CASSLVGTYNSPLHF	NA	NA	TRBV7-8	TRBJ1-6
TGCAGCGTTGTAACAGGGGATGGGAATGAGCAGTTCTTC	CSVVTGDGNEQFF	TRBD1	NA	TRBV29-1	TRBJ2-1
TGTGCCGCAAAGACACTTGAGGTTTTGGCCCTCCACTTT	CAAKTLEVLALHF	NA	NA	TRBV30	TRBJ1-6
TGTGCCAGCTCACCTGAACAGAACACTGAAGCTTTCTTT	CASSPEQNTEAFF	NA	NA	TRBV18	TRBJ1-1
TGTGCCACCAGTGATTCCCTGCGGAACATTCAGTACTTC	CATSDSLRNIQYF	NA	NA	TRBV24-1	TRBJ2-4
TGTGCCAGCAGGCGGCATCAAGAGACCCAGTACTTC	CASRRHQETQYF	NA	once	TRBV6-6	TRBJ2-5
TGCAGCGTGATCCGGGGGGACTATGGCTACACCTTC	CSVIRGDYGYTF	NA	NA	TRBV29-1	TRBJ1-2
TGCAGTGCTAGCCCAAACAGGGGCACTGAAGCTTTCTTT	CSASPNRGTEAFF	TRBD1	once	TRBV20-1	TRBJ1-1
TGTGCCTGGACCGAACGCAACTATGGCTACACCTTC	CAWTERNYGYTF	NA	NA	TRBV30	TRBJ1-2
TGCGCCAGCATGCTTAGCGGGAGCGACAATGAGCAGTTCTTC	CASMLSGSDNEQFF	TRBD2	NA	TRBV5-1	TRBJ2-1
TGTGCCAGCTCCTCAGGGATATTGGAGACCCAGTACTTC	CASSSGILETQYF	NA	NA	TRBV18	TRBJ2-5
TGTGCCAGCAGCCCCGCTCTAGCGGGGGGTGGCGAGCAGTTCTTC	CASSPALAGGGEQFF	TRBD2	NA	TRBV5-4	TRBJ2-1
TGTGCCTGGAGTGGAAAGACAGGGGCCCGCTACGAGCAGTACTTC	CAWSGKTGARYEQYF	TRBD1	NA	TRBV30	TRBJ2-7
TGTGCCAGCAGCGTAGCTGGGGGCGCCAATCCCGCTTTCTTT	CASSVAGGANPAFF	NA	NA	TRBV9	TRBJ1-1
TGTGCCAGCAGTCGGTCAATCACAGATACGCAGTATTTT	CASSRSITDTQYF	NA	once	TRBV12-3/TRBV12-4	TRBJ2-3